The sequence of this TCR beta chain was determined in a study of T cell repertoires in aging, cancer and after chemotherapy. Study-wide results and caveats: Immunological memory after chemotherapy cannot be judged from the repertoire data.

Rearranged V-D-J TRB sequences were amplified with a mixed TRB-A/B primer pool. TCRdb reanalysed the multiplex PCR reads using MiXCR and keeps one entry per CDR3 protein. The profile shows about 5,000 distinct CDR3 sequences, approximately 22% of them singletons. The CDR3 contains 16 residues. Germline values: CDR1 LNHDA, CDR2 SQIVND (reference sequence). Trimming took 7 bases from V and 3 from J; bases not matched to a gene: 7. This clonotype is labeled as medium-sized. The antigen is undetermined. Peripheral blood genomic DNA, not sorted cells or RNA, was the template. This clonotype was sampled from a human donor with a blood cancer. Sequenced sample: blood. V gene TRBV19 combines with J gene TRBJ2-2, with 11 positions matching TRBD2. DNA of the CDR3: TGTGCCAGTACTAGCGGGGGGCCGGGATACACCGGGGAGCTGTTTTTT. Translation: CASTSGGPGYTGELFF.